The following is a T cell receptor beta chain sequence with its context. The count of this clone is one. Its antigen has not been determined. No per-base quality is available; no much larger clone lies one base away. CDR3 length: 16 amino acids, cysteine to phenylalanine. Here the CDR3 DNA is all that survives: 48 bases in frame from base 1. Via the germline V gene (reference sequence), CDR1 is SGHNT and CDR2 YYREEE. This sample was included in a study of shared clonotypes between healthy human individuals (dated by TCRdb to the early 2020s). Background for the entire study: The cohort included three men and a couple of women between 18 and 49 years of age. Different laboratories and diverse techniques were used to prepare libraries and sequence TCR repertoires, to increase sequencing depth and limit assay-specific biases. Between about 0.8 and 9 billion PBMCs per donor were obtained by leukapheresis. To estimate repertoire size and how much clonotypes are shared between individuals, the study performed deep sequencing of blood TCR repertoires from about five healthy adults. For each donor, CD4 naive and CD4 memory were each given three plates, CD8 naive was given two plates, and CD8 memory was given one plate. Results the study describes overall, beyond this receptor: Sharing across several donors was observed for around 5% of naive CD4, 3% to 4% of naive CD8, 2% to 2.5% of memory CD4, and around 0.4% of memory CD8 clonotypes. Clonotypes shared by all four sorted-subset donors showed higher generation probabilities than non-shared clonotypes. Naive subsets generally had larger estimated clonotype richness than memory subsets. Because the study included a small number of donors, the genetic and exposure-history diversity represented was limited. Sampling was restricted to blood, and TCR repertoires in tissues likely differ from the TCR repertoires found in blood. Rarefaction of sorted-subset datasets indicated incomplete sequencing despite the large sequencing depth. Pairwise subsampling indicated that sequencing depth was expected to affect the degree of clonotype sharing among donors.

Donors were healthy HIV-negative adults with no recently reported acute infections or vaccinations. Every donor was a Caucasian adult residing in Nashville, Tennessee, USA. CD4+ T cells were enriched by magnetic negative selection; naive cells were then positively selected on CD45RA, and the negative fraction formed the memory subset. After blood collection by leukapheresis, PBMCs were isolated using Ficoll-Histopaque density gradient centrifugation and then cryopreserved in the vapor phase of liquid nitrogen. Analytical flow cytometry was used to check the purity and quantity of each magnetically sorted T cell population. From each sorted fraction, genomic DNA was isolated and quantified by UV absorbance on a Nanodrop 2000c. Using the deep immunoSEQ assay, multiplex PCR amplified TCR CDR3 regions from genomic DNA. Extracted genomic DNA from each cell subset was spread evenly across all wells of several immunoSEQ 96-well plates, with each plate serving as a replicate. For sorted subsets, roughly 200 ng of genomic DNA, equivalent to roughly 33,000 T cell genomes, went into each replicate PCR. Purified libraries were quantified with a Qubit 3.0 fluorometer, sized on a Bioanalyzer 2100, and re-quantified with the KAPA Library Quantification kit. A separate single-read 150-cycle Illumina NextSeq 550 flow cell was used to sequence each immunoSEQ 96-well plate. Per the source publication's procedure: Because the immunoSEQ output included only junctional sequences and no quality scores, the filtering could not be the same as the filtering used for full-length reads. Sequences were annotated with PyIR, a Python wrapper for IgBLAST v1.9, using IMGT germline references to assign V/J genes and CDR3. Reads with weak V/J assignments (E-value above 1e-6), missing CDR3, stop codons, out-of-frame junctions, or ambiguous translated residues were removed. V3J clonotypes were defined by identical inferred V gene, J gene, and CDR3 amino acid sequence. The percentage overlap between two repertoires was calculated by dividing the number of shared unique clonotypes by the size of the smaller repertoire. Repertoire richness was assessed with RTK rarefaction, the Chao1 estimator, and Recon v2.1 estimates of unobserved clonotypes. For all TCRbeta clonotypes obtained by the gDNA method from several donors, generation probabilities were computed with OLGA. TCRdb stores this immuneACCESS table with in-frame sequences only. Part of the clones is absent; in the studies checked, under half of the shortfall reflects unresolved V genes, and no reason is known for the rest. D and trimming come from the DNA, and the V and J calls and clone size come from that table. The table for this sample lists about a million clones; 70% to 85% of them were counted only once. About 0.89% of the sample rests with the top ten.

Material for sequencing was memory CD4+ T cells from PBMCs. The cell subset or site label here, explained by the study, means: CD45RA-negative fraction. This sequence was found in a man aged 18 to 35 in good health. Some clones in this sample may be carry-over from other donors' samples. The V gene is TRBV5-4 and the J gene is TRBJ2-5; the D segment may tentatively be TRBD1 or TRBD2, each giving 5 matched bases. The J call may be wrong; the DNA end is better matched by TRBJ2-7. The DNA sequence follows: TGTGCCAGCAGCTTGGCCGCCGGGACGGGTAGGAACGAGCAGTACTTC. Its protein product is CASSLAAGTGRNEQYF.